Here is one T cell receptor beta chain with its context. This clonotype was counted a few times. The antigen it recognizes is unknown. Base qualities are not recorded, but no much larger clone differs from it by a single base. V and J are trimmed by 3 bases and 2 bases, and the gene matches miss 4 bases of the junction. CDR1 WSHSY and CDR2 SAAADI were looked up in the germline V gene. The CDR3 measures 15 amino acids from cysteine to phenylalanine. Only the CDR3 DNA is retained, 45 bases long and in frame from the first base. In light of the paper, this sample's treatment or condition label describes: live attenuated yellow fever vaccine strain. At every blood-draw timepoint, two biological replicates of bulk PBMCs were collected. A standard Ficoll-Paque protocol was used to isolate PBMCs from peripheral blood. TriZol was used to extract RNA from bulk PBMCs, from CD4 and CD8 fractions, and from dextramer-positive and dextramer-negative fractions.

This record belongs to a study of T cells after yellow fever vaccination (dated by TCRdb to 2018 to 2020). Regarding the research as a whole: The SMART-Seq v4 Ultra Low Input RNA kit was used to prepare libraries from fractions with low cell numbers. Blood was drawn at multiple timepoints before and after primary and secondary immunization, with bulk PBMC replicates and cell subsets isolated. Bulk TCR alpha and beta repertoires were sequenced longitudinally to track T-cell clones before and after primary and booster YFV17D yellow fever vaccination. Two healthy male donors, one aged 18 to 30 and one aged 30 to 40 years, were included in the cohort.

The full study reports these points: Only a couple of donors were included in the study, so the extent to which the findings can be generalized is limited. Computational filtering was required because FACS-sorted repertoires could contain abundant contaminating clonotypes from the bulk population. Compared with the primary T-cell response, the secondary T-cell response was weaker but faster, peaking on day 5 rather than day 15. Most clones expanded after primary vaccination were re-detected after the booster (almost 98% of CD4 and 88% of CD8), suggesting broad memory maintenance. A small share of clonotypes was detected in both CD4 and CD8 compartments, with the overlap likely arising from convergent recombination.

TCR cDNA was synthesized by 5'RACE template switching, through which a universal primer site and unique molecular identifiers were introduced. cDNA synthesis was primed from both the TCR alpha and TCR beta constant segments. Library amplification used two PCR steps, and the second PCR step added sample barcodes and sequencing adapters. Sequencing of libraries was performed on Illumina HiSeq 2500 (2x100 bp) or NovaSeq (2x150 bp). The authors' pipeline ran thus. MIGEC handled demultiplexing of reads and collapsing into UMI consensus sequences, while MiXCR performed V(D)J alignment. Clonotypes responding to the vaccine were identified with edgeR on replicate PBMC samples, with the criteria of FDR below 0.01 and a log2 fold change above 5 up to day 15. Bulk clonotypes were assigned CD4 or CD8 identity according to which sequenced CD4 or CD8 repertoire held them at higher abundance. Using fastp trimming at Q25 and MiXCR clonotype assembly, TCRdb reanalyzed the public sequencing data and kept in-frame beta chains. Each CDR3 protein gets just one entry, which takes the most common genes and DNA from the rows behind it. The V and J calls and clone size are TCRdb's, not the authors'. For this sample there are just under 600,000 distinct CDR3 sequences; around an eighth appear just once. Clones ranked in the top ten supply over 12% of the sample.

The input for sequencing was PBMCs, taken on the day of the yellow fever booster vaccination. In this chain, TRBV10-2 is recombined with TRBJ2-5, and TRBD1 matches 9 of the central bases. This sequence was found in a man aged 25-40 years who received the YFV17D yellow fever vaccine. The nucleotides read TGCGCCAGCAGTGACACAGGGGGCCCGCAAGAGACCCAGTACTTC. Its coded protein is CASSDTGGPQETQYF.